This TCR beta chain was recovered during a study of blood T cell repertoires in COVID-19. The CDR3 is 17 residues long. CDR1 is LNHDA, CDR2 SQIVND, per germline (reference sequence). Trimming left V 7 bases short and J 2 bases short, with 22 bases between. In the study's own analysis: Nucleated cell counts were estimated from reference gene primer amplification. Profiling relied on immunoSEQ multiplex PCR, and the TCRdb table lists in-frame clones only, not all of them. V and J calls and clone size are as listed in that table; D and trimming were resolved from the DNA. The repertoire consists of around 350,000 clones, with approximately 86% occurring once and the leading ten covering about 3%.

V and J are TRBV19 and TRBJ2-3; maybe TRBD1 (7 bases). The receptor was derived from a human donor in a cohort sampled during active COVID-19. Source material: peripheral blood. CDR3 region: CASTQGGPTEYTDTQYF. Written as DNA, the CDR3 is TGTGCCAGTACCCAGGGGGGACCGACAGAATACACAGATACGCAGTATTTT.